The T cell receptor (beta chain) under discussion was sequenced for a study of cytomegalovirus exposure and HLA in healthy donors. Study-wide results and limits: Later on, an analysis showed TCR association rates differing by HLA locus, with DRB1 the most and HLA-C the fewest.

To note about this clone: No antigen is known for it.

Vbeta (60) and Jbeta (13) primers were used in the PCR. Here immunoSEQ multiplex PCR was the method, and the copy in TCRdb shows in-frame clones only, minus some. The sample has 150,000 to 200,000 clones; around 80% are singletons. Germline loops: CDR1 WNHNN, CDR2 SYGVQD (reference sequence). J gave up 2 bases and V 7 bases, and 13 bases lay outside the gene matches. The CDR3 extends over 16 amino acids. Material for sequencing was PBMCs. The clonotype was recovered from a woman between 40 and 50 years old in good health and CMV-seronegative. V and J are TRBV10-1 and TRBJ2-7, with 8 bases aligning to TRBD2. CDR3 coding DNA: TGCGCCAGCATGGTACAGCGGGAGCCGACGCCCTACGAGCAGTACTTC. Translated: CASMVQREPTPYEQYF.